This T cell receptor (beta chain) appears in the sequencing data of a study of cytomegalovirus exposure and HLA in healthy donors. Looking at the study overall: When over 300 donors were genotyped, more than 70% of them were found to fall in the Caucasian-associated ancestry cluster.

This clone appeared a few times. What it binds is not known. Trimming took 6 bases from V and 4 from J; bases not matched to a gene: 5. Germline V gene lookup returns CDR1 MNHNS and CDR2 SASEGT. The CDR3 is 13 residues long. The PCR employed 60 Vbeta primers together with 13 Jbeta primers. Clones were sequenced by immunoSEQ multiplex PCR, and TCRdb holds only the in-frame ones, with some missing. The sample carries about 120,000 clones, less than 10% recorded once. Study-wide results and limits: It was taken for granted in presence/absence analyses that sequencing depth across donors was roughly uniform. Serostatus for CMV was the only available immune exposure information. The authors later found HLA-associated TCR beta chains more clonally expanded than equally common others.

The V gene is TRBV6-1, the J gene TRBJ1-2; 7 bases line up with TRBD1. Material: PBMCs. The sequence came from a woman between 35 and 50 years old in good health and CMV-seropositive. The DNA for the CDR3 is TGTGCCAGCAGGGGGACAGCCGGCTATGGCTACACCTTC. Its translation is CASRGTAGYGYTF.